This record concerns one TCR beta chain sequence. Its antigen remains unidentified. The sample is drawn from a study of beta chain features in type 1 diabetes. Study in general: Roughly 110,000,000 sorted cells were examined across all samples.

The whole isolated RNA underwent reverse transcription, so sequencing captured expressed TCRB transcripts. The method was immunoSEQ multiplex PCR; TCRdb's version includes in-frame clones alone and lacks a portion of them. The table records about 700,000 clones, around an eighth of them present only once. Study-level findings and limits: The study found moderately but significantly shorter TCRB CDR3s in all four CD4+ subsets of Type 1 diabetes patients.

This sequence originates from a man aged 18 to 29 with type 1 diabetes. The sequenced material came from naive CD4+ T cells from blood.

The CDR3 sequence: CAWSRGTKNIQYF. CDR3 bases: TGTGCCTGGAGTAGGGGAACCAAAAACATTCAGTACTTC. The gene calls are TRBV30 and TRBJ2-4, with D perhaps TRBD1 (5 bases). The germline CDR1 and CDR2 sequences are GTSNPN and SVGIG (reference sequence). Trimming took off 2 bases at V and 2 bases at J, with 7 bases between the two ends. This CDR3 spans 13 amino acids.